A single sample gave rise to the 4 T cell receptor beta chains below, sequenced in a study of molecular identifiers for immune sequencing clone quantification. TCRdb used MiXCR to reprocess the PCR reads, holding one entry per CDR3 protein. Here the sample spans fewer than 350,000 distinct CDR3 sequences, over 20% being singletons. The sample taken for sequencing was naive CD8+ T cells from blood, with Jurkat cell RNA spiked in. The subset is: FACS-sorted CD8+CD4-CCR7+CD45RA+ naive T cells. The origin of the receptors is a human donor in good health. Some libraries in this study had Jurkat cell RNA spiked in.

Note on this clonotype: A read error may explain this, as a much larger clone is one base away. The CDR3, as DNA: TGTGCCAGTAGTATGGGGGCTCAGCCCCAGCATTTT. Translation gives CASSMGAQPQHF. The chain recombines TRBV19 with TRBJ1-5, with D perhaps matching TRBD1 (6 bases). Germline-derived CDR1 and CDR2 are LNHDA and SQIVND (reference sequence). The CDR3 sequence is 12 residues long. V lost 3 bases, J lost 6 bases, and 6 bases lay in between. Based on the CDR3 plus reference TRBV19 and TRBJ1-5, the full variable domain is DGGITQSPKYLFRKEGQNVTLSCEQNLNHDAMYWYRQDPGQGLRLIYYSQIVNDFQKGDIAEGYSVSREKKESFPLTVTSAQKNPTAFYLCASSMGAQPQHFGDGTRLSIL.

Many counts were recorded for this clonotype. V usage is TRBV12-3 or TRBV12-4 and J usage is TRBJ2-7; D may be TRBD1 (5 bases). This CDR3 has 14 amino acids. V was trimmed by 7 bases and J by 5 bases, leaving 18 bases between them. The CDR3 region is CASTGEYQGDEQYF. The CDR3 DNA is TGTGCCAGCACCGGAGAGTACCAGGGCGACGAGCAGTACTTC.

This clonotype was observed many times. The chain uses TRBV12-3 or TRBV12-4 and TRBJ1-6; unclear D gene. The length of the CDR3 is 14 residues. V lost 3 bases and J lost 5, with 8 bases in between. Written as DNA, the CDR3 is TGTGCCAGCAGTTTGAGTGGCGATAATTCACCCCTCCACTTT. Translated, it gives CASSLSGDNSPLHF.

There are a few counts of this clonotype. The V call is TRBV28, the J call TRBJ1-1; the D is unclear. The V gene's germline CDR1 is MDHEN and CDR2 SYDVKM. This CDR3 contains 12 residues. Trimming shortened V by 7 bases and J by 5 bases, and 11 bases separated the two germline ends. The CDR3 nucleotides read TGTGCCAGCACCCCACTGGGAACTGAAGCTTTCTTT. This gives the protein CASTPLGTEAFF.